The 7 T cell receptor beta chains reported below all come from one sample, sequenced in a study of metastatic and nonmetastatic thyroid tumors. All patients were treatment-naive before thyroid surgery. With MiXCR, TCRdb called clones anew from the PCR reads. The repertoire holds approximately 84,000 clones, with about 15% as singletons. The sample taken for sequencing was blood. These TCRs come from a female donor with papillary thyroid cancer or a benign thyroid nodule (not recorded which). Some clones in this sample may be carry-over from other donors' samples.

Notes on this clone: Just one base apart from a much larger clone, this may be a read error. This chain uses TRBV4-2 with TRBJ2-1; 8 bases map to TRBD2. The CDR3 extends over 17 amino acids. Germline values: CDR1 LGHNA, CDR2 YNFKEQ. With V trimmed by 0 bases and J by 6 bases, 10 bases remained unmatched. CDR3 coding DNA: TGTGCCAGCAGCCAAGATCCCCTGGGCGGGGGGTTCAATGAGCAGTTCTTC. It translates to CASSQDPLGGGFNEQFF.

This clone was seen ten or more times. CDR3 nucleotide sequence: TGCAGTGCTAGTAAATGGGAGAACACCGGGGAGCTGTTTTTT. This gives the protein CSASKWENTGELFF. The rearrangement joins TRBV20-1 to TRBJ2-2, with D hard to call. Looked up from germline, CDR1 is DFQATT and CDR2 is SNEGSKA (reference sequence). V was clipped by 3 bases and J by 1 base, with 9 bases between them. The CDR3 is 14 residues long.

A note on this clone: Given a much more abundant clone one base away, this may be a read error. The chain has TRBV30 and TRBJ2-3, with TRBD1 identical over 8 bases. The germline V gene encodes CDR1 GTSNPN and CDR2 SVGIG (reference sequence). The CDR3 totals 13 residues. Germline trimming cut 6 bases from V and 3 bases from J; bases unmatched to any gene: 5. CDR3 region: CACDRGSTDTQYF. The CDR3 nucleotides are TGTGCCTGTGACAGGGGATCGACAGATACGCAGTATTTT. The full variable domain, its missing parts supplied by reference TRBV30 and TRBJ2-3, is SQTIHQWPATLVQPVGSPLSLECTVEGTSNPNLYWYRQAAGRGLQLLFYSVGIGQISSEVPQNLSASRPQDRQFILSSKKLLLSDSGFYLCACDRGSTDTQYFGPGTRLTVL.

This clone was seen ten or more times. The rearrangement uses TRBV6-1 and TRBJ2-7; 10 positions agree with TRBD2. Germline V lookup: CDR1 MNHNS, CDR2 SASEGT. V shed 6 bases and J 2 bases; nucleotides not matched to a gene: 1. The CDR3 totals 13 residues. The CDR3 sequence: CASRAGGPYEQYF. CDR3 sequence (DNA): TGTGCCAGCAGAGCGGGGGGGCCCTACGAGCAGTACTTC.

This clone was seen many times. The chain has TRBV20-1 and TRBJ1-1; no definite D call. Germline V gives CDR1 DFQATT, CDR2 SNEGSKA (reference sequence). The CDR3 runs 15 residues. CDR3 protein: CSPLGAQTLNTEAFF. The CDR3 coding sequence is TGCAGCCCCCTAGGCGCCCAGACCCTGAACACTGAAGCTTTCTTT.

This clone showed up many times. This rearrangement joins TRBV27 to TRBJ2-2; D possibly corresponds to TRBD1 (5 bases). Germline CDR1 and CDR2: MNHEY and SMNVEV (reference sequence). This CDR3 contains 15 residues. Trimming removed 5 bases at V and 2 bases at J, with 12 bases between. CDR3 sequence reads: CASSTRTSNTGELFF. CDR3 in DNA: TGTGCCAGCAGTACCCGGACAAGTAACACCGGGGAGCTGTTTTTT.

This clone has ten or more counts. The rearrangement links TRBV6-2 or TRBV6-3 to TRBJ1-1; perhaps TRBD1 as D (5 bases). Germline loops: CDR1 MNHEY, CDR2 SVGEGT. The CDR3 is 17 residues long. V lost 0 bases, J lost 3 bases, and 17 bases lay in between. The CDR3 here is CASSYSEGAKGYTEAFF. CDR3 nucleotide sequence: TGTGCCAGCAGTTACTCCGAAGGGGCTAAAGGGTACACTGAAGCTTTCTTT.